This passage covers 15 T cell receptor beta chains from one sample sequenced in a study of a mutant IDH1 vaccine in newly diagnosed glioma. Time point denoted: baseline, week 1 (first vaccination visit). Treatment noted: pre-vaccination baseline after standard-of-care therapy. Method: immunoSEQ multiplex PCR; TCRdb's copy keeps in-frame clones and lacks some. Of nearly 70,000 clones detected, 70% to 80% appear once; the ten largest clones hold more than 6.5%. Material: PBMCs, obtained from a glioma patient treated with radiotherapy, temozolomide or both. The receptors originated from a man aged 45-65 years with glioma.

The chain couples TRBV13 to TRBJ2-7; D is possibly TRBD1 (6 bases). Trimming shortened V by 5 bases and J by 4 bases, and 12 bases separated the two germline ends. Germline V gives CDR1 PRHDT, CDR2 FYEKMQ (reference sequence). The length of the CDR3 is 13 residues. The CDR3 is CASSPRTAYEQYF. The CDR3 nucleotides read TGTGCCAGCAGCCCAAGGACAGCTTACGAGCAGTACTTC.

The chain uses TRBV30 and TRBJ1-1, with a possible D match to TRBD1 (6 bases). V lost 4 bases and J 3 bases, leaving 12 bases between the germline ends. There are 13 residues in the CDR3. The germline V gene has CDR1 GTSNPN and CDR2 SVGIG (reference sequence). The DNA of the CDR3 is TGTGCCTGGATTCCGAGGGGGGACACTGAAGCTTTCTTT. Its translation: CAWIPRGDTEAFF.

This clone has more than one count but fewer than ten. The rearrangement joins TRBV6-1 to TRBJ1-1; D gene ambiguous. Between the trimmed V and J ends, which lost 8 bases and 1 base, there was a span of 14 bases. CDR3 length: 14 amino acids. Germline V gene data show CDR1 as MNHNS and CDR2 as SASEGT. The CDR3 is CASVRSTANTEAFF. CDR3 DNA sequence: TGTGCCAGCGTCCGTTCAACTGCGAACACTGAAGCTTTCTTT.

The chain couples TRBV11-3 to TRBJ2-1; the D gene is possibly TRBD2 (7 bases). V lost 3 bases to trimming and J lost 8 bases, with 17 bases between them. This CDR3 has 15 amino acids. Per germline, CDR1 SGHNT and CDR2 YENEEA. The CDR3 nucleotides are TGTGCCAGCAGCTTGGGGGGGGGCCGGGGACATGAGCAGTTCTTC. Translation gives CASSLGGGRGHEQFF.

The chain recombines TRBV19 with TRBJ1-1, with D unresolved. The CDR3 is 15 residues long. Deletions cut 4 bases from V and 6 bases from J, with 18 bases between. Germline-derived CDR1 and CDR2 are LNHDA and SQIVND (reference sequence). CDR3 sequence (DNA): TGTGCCAGTAGTAAAGAGGGCTACTCGGGCGCTGAAGCTTTCTTT. It codes for CASSKEGYSGAEAFF.

This clone has a handful of counts. V gene TRBV5-4 combines with J gene TRBJ2-3; 7 bases match TRBD2. V gave up 3 bases and J gave up 0 bases; unmatched junction bases: 4. The length of the CDR3 is 15 residues. Germline CDR1 is SGHNT and CDR2 is YYREEE (reference sequence). The CDR3, as DNA: TGTGCCAGCAGCTCGGGGGGTGGGAGCACAGATACGCAGTATTTT. As protein: CASSSGGGSTDTQYF.

The V gene is TRBV4-1, the J gene TRBJ2-1; perhaps TRBD2 as D (5 bases). Trimming removed 4 bases at V and 2 bases at J, with 12 bases between. The germline V gene encodes CDR1 MGHRA and CDR2 YSYEKL. CDR3 length: 15 residues. As DNA, the CDR3 is TGCGCCAGCAGCCCCCTAGGTAGCGCCTACAATGAGCAGTTCTTC. This sequence encodes CASSPLGSAYNEQFF.

V and J are TRBV6-5 and TRBJ1-2; D unclear. This CDR3 has 12 residues. CDR1 and CDR2 (germline): MNHEY, SVGAGI. V lost 5 bases to trimming and J lost 0 bases, with 4 bases between them. The CDR3: CASSMSNYGYTF. CDR3 DNA sequence: TGTGCCAGCAGTATGTCTAACTATGGCTACACCTTC.

This clone was recorded a few times. Different DNA sequences within this sample yield the same CDR3. The V and J genes are TRBV2 and TRBJ2-3; the match to TRBD1 covers 9 bases. The CDR3 contains 15 residues. CDR1 and CDR2 from the germline V gene are SNHLY and FYNNEI. J gave up 1 base and V 3 bases, and 2 bases lay outside the gene matches. The CDR3 loop is CASSEGDRGTDTQYF. The CDR3 region has the DNA TGTGCCAGCAGTGAGGGGGACAGGGGCACAGATACGCAGTATTTT.

This chain uses TRBV5-4 with TRBJ2-5, with D perhaps matching TRBD2 (5 bases). Between the trimmed V and J ends, which lost 4 bases and 5 bases, there was a span of 15 bases. The CDR3 consists of 14 residues. The germline gives CDR1 SGHNT, CDR2 YYREEE (reference sequence). CDR3 sequence reads: CASSPEAQSETQYF. DNA for the CDR3: TGTGCCAGCAGCCCGGAGGCCCAGAGTGAGACCCAGTACTTC.

The genes are TRBV18 and TRBJ1-2, with a weak D call TRBD1 (6 bases). Germline V CDR1 and CDR2: KGHSH, LQKENI. Trimming stripped 6 bases from V and 1 base from J, with 21 bases between. The CDR3 is made up of 17 amino acids. Written as DNA, the CDR3 is TGTGCCAGCTCCCCGCGGACTCAGGGGACCCTTAACTATGGCTACACCTTC. This codes for CASSPRTQGTLNYGYTF.

The genes are TRBV5-5 and TRBJ1-3, with D possibly matching TRBD1 (6 bases). CDR1 SGHKS and CDR2 YYEKEE come from the germline V gene (reference sequence). The CDR3 is 15 residues long. V shed 3 bases and J shed 4 bases, with 14 bases lying between them. The CDR3 region is CASSSLQGSGNTIYF. DNA for the CDR3: TGTGCCAGCAGCTCACTACAGGGTTCCGGAAACACCATATATTTT.

This chain links TRBV6-5 with TRBJ2-7; TRBD1 aligns across 9 bases. The CDR3 totals 14 residues. CDR1 is MNHEY, CDR2 SVGAGI, per germline. V trimming: 8 bases; J trimming: 3 bases; junction bases outside the gene matches: 8. This CDR3 reads CASRGGTGSYEQYF. DNA of the CDR3: TGTGCCAGCCGTGGGGGGACAGGGAGCTACGAGCAGTACTTC.

CDR3 in DNA: TGTGCCATCGGGACTGATTCCTACGAGCAGTACTTC. This gives the protein CAIGTDSYEQYF. This rearrangement joins TRBV10-3 to TRBJ2-7; D perhaps matches TRBD2 (6 bases). Germline CDR1 and CDR2: ENHRY and SYGVKD. The CDR3 runs 12 residues. V lost 8 bases, J lost 1 base, and 9 bases lay in between.

The chain recombines TRBV19 with TRBJ2-3; the match to TRBD2 covers 11 bases. The V segment lost 1 base and the J segment 2 bases; nucleotides outside the gene matches: 2. Germline V gene data show CDR1 as LNHDA and CDR2 as SQIVND (reference sequence). This CDR3 region has 16 residues. The CDR3 coding sequence is TGTGCCAGTAGTATAGCTAGCGGGGGGCTCACAGATACGCAGTATTTT. Encoded protein: CASSIASGGLTDTQYF. The full variable domain, completed using reference TRBV19 and TRBJ2-3, is DGGITQSPKYLFRKEGQNVTLSCEQNLNHDAMYWYRQDPGQGLRLIYYSQIVNDFQKGDIAEGYSVSREKKESFPLTVTSAQKNPTAFYLCASSIASGGLTDTQYFGPGTRLTVL.